Reported below is one TCR beta chain. TCRdb keeps only in-frame clones here, not all; method: immunoSEQ multiplex PCR. The table lists about 64,000 clones, about 87% of them singletons. The data belong to a study of Tregs in tolerant kidney transplant recipients. The nonmyeloablative bone marrow transplants came from related graft donors, with transient mixed chimerism. The sequence derives from a human patient who received a combined kidney and bone marrow transplant. Some T cells here may be from the graft donor. The sample in question was CD4+ T cells from blood (PBMCs), obtained 6 months after the transplant.

The CDR3 bases are TGTGCCAGCAGCGTCCACGGGGGTAACCAAGAGACCCAGTACTTC. Protein sequence: CASSVHGGNQETQYF. V gene TRBV7-3 combines with J gene TRBJ2-5; a weak D match, TRBD2 (6 bases). This CDR3 is 15 amino acids long. The V gene's germline CDR1 is SGHTA and CDR2 FQGTGA. V shed 5 bases and J shed 0 bases, with 13 bases lying between them.